A single T cell receptor (beta chain) is shown here with its context. Using immunoSEQ multiplex PCR, the repertoire was profiled, and TCRdb retains in-frame clones only, with some absent. The repertoire holds around 70,000 clones, with around four fifths as singletons. For each patient, 1 to 8 samples were obtained, pretreatment and on-treatment. The data stem from a study of PD-L1 blockade in urothelial cancer. Study-wide background: Atezolizumab was started by patients in 2014 at 1,200 mg intravenously every 3 weeks.

The receptor was isolated from a man between 65 and 85 years old with urothelial cancer. Sequenced material: PBMCs, taken around atezolizumab (anti-PD-L1) treatment.

The CDR3 protein is CASSLLAVQYNEQFF. As DNA, the CDR3 is TGTGCCAGCAGCTTACTAGCGGTCCAATACAATGAGCAGTTCTTC. V usage is TRBV7-2 and J usage is TRBJ2-1; 7 nucleotides line up with TRBD2. Trimming at V came to 2 bases and at J to 4 bases, leaving 5 bases not matched to a gene. The germline V gene has CDR1 SGHTA and CDR2 FQGNSA. The CDR3 runs to 15 residues.